These 9 T cell receptor beta chains originate from one sample sequenced in a study of blood T cell repertoires in COVID-19. Sequencing was performed with immunoSEQ multiplex PCR; in TCRdb, only in-frame clones are kept and a portion is missing. Found here are around 240,000 clones, approximately 85% of them singletons; the top ten hold 1.5% to 2%. Sequenced material: PBMCs or T cells enriched from blood (not recorded which). Every receptor here comes from a woman in her forties or fifties who had recovered from COVID-19.

This sequence joins TRBV28 and TRBJ2-3; tentative D call: TRBD1 (5 bases). The CDR3 covers 15 residues. With 2 bases removed from V and 3 bases from J, the gap between germline ends came to 12 bases. Germline loops: CDR1 MDHEN, CDR2 SYDVKM. CDR3 bases: TGTGCCAGCAGTTTAGGCAGGGTGACGACAGATACGCAGTATTTT. The encoded protein is CASSLGRVTTDTQYF. The whole variable domain, filled in from reference TRBV28 and TRBJ2-3, reads DVKVTQSSRYLVKRTGEKVFLECVQDMDHENMFWYRQDPGLGLRLIYFSYDVKMKEKGDIPEGYSVSREKKERFSLILESASTNQTSMYLCASSLGRVTTDTQYFGPGTRLTVL.

This chain connects TRBV27 to TRBJ1-5, with 9 bases fitting TRBD1. V dropped 6 bases and J dropped 6; count of bases not matched to a gene: 6. CDR1 is MNHEY and CDR2 is SMNVEV in the germline V gene (reference sequence). The CDR3 extends over 14 amino acids. CDR3 DNA: TGTGCCAGCAGCCACAGGGGGCGCACTCAGCCCCAGCATTTT. Translated, it gives CASSHRGRTQPQHF.

The genes are TRBV7-2 and TRBJ1-3; D is ambiguous. V was clipped by 1 base and J by 1 base, with 8 bases between them. The CDR3 spans 15 residues. Germline V gene sequence: CDR1 SGHTA, CDR2 FQGNSA. CDR3 loop: CASSLVAVSGNTIYF. CDR3 nucleotide sequence: TGTGCCAGCAGCTTAGTGGCCGTATCTGGAAACACCATATATTTT.

The V call is TRBV27, the J call TRBJ2-7; 10 bases fit TRBD1. CDR1 and CDR2 from the germline V gene are MNHEY and SMNVEV (reference sequence). The V gene end was trimmed by 7 bases and the J gene end by 2 bases; junction bases not matched to a gene: 5. This CDR3 region has 14 residues. The chain's CDR3 is CASIGGTGAYEQYF. The CDR3 DNA sequence: TGTGCCAGCATAGGGGGGACAGGGGCCTACGAGCAGTACTTC.

The gene calls are TRBV6-5 and TRBJ1-1, with no clear D. The V gene lost 7 bases and the J gene lost 4 bases, with 16 bases spanning the gap. Germline V gene lookup returns CDR1 MNHEY and CDR2 SVGAGI. This CDR3 has 14 residues. CDR3 region: CASTWASSVTEAFF. Written as DNA, the CDR3 is TGTGCCAGCACCTGGGCCTCCTCGGTCACTGAAGCTTTCTTT.

The chain has TRBV14 and TRBJ2-1; D may be TRBD1 (5 bases). CDR3 length: 13 amino acids. The ends were cut back, 0 bases at V and 8 bases at J, with 8 bases in the middle. Per the germline V gene, CDR1 is SGHDN and CDR2 is FVKESK. The CDR3 DNA follows: TGTGCCAGCAGCCAAGATCGGACATATGAGCAGTTCTTC. It encodes CASSQDRTYEQFF.

This clone has only one observation. The chain is built from TRBV7-8 and TRBJ2-1, with 8 bases that match TRBD1. V gave up 5 bases and J gave up 8 bases; unmatched junction bases: 8. The CDR3 loop spans 14 amino acids. Germline V gene data show CDR1 as SGHVS and CDR2 as FQNEAQ. The CDR3 is CASSVRTGLDEQFF. The DNA of the CDR3 is TGTGCCAGCAGCGTACGGACAGGGTTGGATGAGCAGTTCTTC.

This rearrangement joins TRBV29-1 to TRBJ1-1; D call uncertain. The CDR3 totals 13 residues. The germline CDR1 and CDR2 sequences are SQVTM and ANQGSEA. V lost 0 bases to trimming and J lost 8 bases, with 13 bases between them. CDR3 nucleotides: TGCAGCGTTGAAGATTCAGTGGAGCGGGAAGCTTTCTTT. Its protein is CSVEDSVEREAFF.

The V and J genes are TRBV4-1 and TRBJ1-6; unclear D gene. V shed 2 bases and J shed 7 bases, with 12 bases lying between them. This CDR3 has 15 residues. Germline-derived CDR1 and CDR2 are MGHRA and YSYEKL. DNA of the CDR3: TGCGCCAGCAGCCAAAGGGAGGGTTTGAATTCACCCCTCCACTTT. Amino acid sequence: CASSQREGLNSPLHF.